This T cell receptor (beta chain) was identified in a study of Graves' ophthalmopathy and Graves' hyperthyroidism. Study observations and caveats: The authors also found most expanded thyroid clonotypes above 0.001 frequency in blood.

The authors amplified TCR beta CDR3 regions from RNA transcripts. After a first-round RT-PCR with HTBI primers, a second-round multiplex PCR was run. Using its own MiXCR run on the multiplex PCR reads, TCRdb lists one record per CDR3 protein. Of approximately 1.2 million distinct CDR3 sequences listed, 35% to 45% were seen once; the top ten hold around 10%. Germline CDR1 and CDR2: LNHDA and SQIVND (reference sequence). Trimming removed 1 base from V and 3 bases from J, with 10 bases in between. CDR3 size: 15 residues. This clonotype was seen ten or more times. Antigen specificity is unknown. Newly diagnosed, the hyperthyroidism patients had under 2 months' duration and were aged 18 to 65. Clinical symptoms, serum thyroxine, TRAb, thyroid ultrasound and orbital computed tomography determined diagnosis.

This TCR came from an adult man with Graves' hyperthyroidism. The rearrangement joins TRBV19 to TRBJ1-5; D is undetermined. Input material: peripheral blood or thyroid tissue (not recorded which). CDR3 bases: TGTGCCAGTAGTATAGTACGGGAGATCAATCAGCCCCAGCATTTT. Protein sequence: CASSIVREINQPQHF.